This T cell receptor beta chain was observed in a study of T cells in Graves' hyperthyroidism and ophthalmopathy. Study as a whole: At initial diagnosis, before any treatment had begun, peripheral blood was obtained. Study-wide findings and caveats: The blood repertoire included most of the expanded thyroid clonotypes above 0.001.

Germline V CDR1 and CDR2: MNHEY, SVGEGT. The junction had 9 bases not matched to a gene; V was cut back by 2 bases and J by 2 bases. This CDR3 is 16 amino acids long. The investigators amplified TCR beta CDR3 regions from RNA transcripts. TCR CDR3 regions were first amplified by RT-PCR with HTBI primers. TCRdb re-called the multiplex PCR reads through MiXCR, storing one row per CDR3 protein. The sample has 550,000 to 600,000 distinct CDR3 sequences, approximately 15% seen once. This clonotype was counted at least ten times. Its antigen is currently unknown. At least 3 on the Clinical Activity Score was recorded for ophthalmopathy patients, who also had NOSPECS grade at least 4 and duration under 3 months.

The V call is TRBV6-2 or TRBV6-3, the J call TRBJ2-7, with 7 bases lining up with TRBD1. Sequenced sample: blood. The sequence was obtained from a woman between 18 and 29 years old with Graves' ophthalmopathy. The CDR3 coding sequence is TGTGCCAGCAGTTACGGGCAGGGGGTACCAGCCTACGAGCAGTACTTC. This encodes CASSYGQGVPAYEQYF.